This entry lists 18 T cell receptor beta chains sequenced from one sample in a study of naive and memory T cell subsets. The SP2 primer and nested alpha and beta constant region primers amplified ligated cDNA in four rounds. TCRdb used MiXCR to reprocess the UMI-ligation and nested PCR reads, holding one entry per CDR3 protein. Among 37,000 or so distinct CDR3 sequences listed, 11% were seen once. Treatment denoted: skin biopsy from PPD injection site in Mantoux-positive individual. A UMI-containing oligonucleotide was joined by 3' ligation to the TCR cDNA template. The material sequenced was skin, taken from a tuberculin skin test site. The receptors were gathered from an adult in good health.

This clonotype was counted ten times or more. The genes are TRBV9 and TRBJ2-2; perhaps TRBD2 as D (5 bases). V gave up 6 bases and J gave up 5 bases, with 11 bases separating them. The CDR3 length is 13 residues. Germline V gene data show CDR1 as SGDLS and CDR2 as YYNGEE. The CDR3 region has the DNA TGTGCCAGCACCTTACAGCGGACCGGGGAGCTGTTTTTT. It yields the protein CASTLQRTGELFF.

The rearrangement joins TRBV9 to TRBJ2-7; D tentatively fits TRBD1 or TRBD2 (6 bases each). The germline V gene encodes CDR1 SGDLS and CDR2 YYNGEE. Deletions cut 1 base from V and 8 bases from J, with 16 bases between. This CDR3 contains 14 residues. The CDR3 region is CASSVTPLGGQQYF. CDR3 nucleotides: TGTGCCAGCAGCGTAACTCCCCTGGGGGGCCAGCAGTACTTC.

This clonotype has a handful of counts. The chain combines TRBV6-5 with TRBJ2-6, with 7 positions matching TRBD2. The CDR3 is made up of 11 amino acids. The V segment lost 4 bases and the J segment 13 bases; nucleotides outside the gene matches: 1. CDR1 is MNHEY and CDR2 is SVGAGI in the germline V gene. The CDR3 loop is CASSWEGVLTF. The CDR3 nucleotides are TGTGCCAGCAGTTGGGAGGGGGTCCTGACTTTC.

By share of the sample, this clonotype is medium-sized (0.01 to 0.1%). CDR3 nucleotides: TGCAGTGCTGCGGACAGGGGGCGAAGCTCCTACGAGCAGTACTTC. It specifies CSAADRGRSSYEQYF. The chain carries TRBV20-1 and TRBJ2-7, with 11 bases identical to TRBD1. Trimming cost V 5 bases and J 0 bases; bases outside gene matches: 6. Germline V gene sequence: CDR1 DFQATT, CDR2 SNEGSKA (reference sequence). This CDR3 is built from 15 residues.

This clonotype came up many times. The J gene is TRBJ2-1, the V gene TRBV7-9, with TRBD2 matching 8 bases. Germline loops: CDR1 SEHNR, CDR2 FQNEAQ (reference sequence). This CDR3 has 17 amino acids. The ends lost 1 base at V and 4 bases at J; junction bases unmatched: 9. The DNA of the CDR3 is TGTGCCAGCAGCTTAGGGCAGCGCGGGGGGCCTTACAATGAGCAGTTCTTC. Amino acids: CASSLGQRGGPYNEQFF.

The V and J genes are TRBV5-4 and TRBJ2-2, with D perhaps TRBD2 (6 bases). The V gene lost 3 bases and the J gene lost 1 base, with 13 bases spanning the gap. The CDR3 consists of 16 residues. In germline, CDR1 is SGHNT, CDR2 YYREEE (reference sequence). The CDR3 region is CASSSGLSMNTGELFF. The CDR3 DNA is TGTGCCAGCAGCTCGGGACTTTCGATGAACACCGGGGAGCTGTTTTTT.

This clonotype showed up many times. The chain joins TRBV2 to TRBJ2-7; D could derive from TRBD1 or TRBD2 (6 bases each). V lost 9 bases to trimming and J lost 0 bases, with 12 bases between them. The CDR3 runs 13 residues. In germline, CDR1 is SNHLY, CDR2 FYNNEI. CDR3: CARGASDSYEQYF. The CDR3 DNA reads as TGTGCCAGGGGGGCTAGCGACTCCTACGAGCAGTACTTC.

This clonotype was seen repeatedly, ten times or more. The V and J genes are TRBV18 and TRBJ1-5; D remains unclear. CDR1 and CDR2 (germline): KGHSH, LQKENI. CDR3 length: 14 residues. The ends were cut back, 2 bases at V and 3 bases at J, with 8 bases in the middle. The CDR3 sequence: CASSPVSHNQPQHF. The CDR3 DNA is TGTGCCAGCTCACCAGTGTCACACAATCAGCCCCAGCATTTT.

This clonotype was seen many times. The CDR3 loop reads CASRQKRDLAGEVETQYF. The CDR3 DNA is TGTGCCAGCAGACAAAAGCGGGACCTAGCGGGAGAGGTGGAGACCCAGTACTTC. The chain has TRBV21-1 and TRBJ2-5; TRBD2 is the table's D call, not checked against the DNA. TRBV21-1 is listed as a pseudogene. The CDR3 is 18 amino acids.

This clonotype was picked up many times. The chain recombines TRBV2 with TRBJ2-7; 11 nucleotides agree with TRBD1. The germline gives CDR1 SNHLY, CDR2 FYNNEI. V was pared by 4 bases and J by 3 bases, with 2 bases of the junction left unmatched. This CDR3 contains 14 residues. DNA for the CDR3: TGTGCCAGCAGTGCAGGGACAGGGGGCTACGAGCAGTACTTC. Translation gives CASSAGTGGYEQYF.

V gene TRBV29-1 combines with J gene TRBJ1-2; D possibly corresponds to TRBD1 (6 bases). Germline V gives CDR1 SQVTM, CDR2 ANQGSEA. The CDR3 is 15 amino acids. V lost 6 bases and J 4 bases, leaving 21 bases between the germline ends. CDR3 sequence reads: CSVRLTSDSRYGYTF. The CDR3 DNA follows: TGCAGCGTCAGATTAACCTCGGACAGCCGCTATGGCTACACCTTC.

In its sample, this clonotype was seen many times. Here the CDR3 reads CASRGLAAEWFF. In nucleotides, the CDR3 is TGTGCCAGCAGGGGACTAGCGGCTGAATGGTTCTTC. The chain couples TRBV6-5 to TRBJ2-1; TRBD2 matches 11 bases. The CDR3 length is 12 residues. Trimming at V came to 6 bases and at J to 15 bases, leaving 7 bases not matched to a gene. Germline lookup yields CDR1 MNHEY and CDR2 SVGAGI.

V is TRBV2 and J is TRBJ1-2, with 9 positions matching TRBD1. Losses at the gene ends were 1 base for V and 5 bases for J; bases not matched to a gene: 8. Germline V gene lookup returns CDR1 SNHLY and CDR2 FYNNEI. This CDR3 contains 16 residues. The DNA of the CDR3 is TGTGCCAGCAGTGAAGAGTGGGACAGGGTGCGGTATGGCTACACCTTC. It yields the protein CASSEEWDRVRYGYTF. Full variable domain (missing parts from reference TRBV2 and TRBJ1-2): EPEVTQTPSHQVTQMGQEVILRCVPISNHLYFYWYRQILGQKVEFLVSFYNNEISEKSEIFDDQFSVERPDGSNFTLKIRSTKLEDSAMYFCASSEEWDRVRYGYTFGSGTRLTVV.

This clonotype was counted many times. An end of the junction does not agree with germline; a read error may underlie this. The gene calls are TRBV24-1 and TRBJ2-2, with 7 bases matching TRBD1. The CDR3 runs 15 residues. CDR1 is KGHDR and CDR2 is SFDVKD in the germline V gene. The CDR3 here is CATSDFRQGTRELFF. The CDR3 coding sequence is TGTGCCACCAGTGACTTCAGACAGGGCACCAGGGAGCTGTTTTTT.

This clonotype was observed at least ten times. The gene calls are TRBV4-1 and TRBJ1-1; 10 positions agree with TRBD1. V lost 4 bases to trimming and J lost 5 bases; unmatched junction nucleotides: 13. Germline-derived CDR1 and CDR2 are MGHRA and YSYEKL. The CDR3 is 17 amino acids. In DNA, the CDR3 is TGCGCCAGCAGCCGAGCGACAGGGGGCGAGTGGAGAACTGAAGCTTTCTTT. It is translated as CASSRATGGEWRTEAFF.

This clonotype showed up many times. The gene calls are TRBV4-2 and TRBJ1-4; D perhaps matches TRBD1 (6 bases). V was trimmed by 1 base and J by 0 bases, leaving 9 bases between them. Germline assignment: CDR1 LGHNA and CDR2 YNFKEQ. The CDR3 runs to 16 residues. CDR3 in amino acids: CASSQGQESTNEKLFF. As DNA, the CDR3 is TGTGCCAGCAGCCAAGGACAGGAGTCAACTAATGAAAAACTGTTTTTT.

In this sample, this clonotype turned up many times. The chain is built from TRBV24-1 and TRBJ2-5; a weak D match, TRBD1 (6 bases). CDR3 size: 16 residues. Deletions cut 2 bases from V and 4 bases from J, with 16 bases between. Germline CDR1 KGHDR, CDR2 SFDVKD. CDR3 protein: CATSDSRAGVSETQYF. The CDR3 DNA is TGTGCCACCAGTGATTCTCGTGCAGGGGTTTCAGAGACCCAGTACTTC.

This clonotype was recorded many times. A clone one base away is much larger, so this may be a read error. The CDR3 DNA sequence: TGTGCCAGCAGCTTACCAACTAGCGGGGGGTCCTACGAGCAGTACTTC. This codes for CASSLPTSGGSYEQYF. The chain uses TRBV11-3 and TRBJ2-7; 12 bases are shared with TRBD2. V lost 2 bases to trimming and J lost 1 base; unmatched junction nucleotides: 3. There are 16 residues in the CDR3. Germline assignment: CDR1 SGHNT and CDR2 YENEEA.